This TCR beta chain was recovered during a study of CD8 T cells in Susac syndrome. Reverse transcription of roughly 0.5 to 1 ug RNA was carried out with random hexamers. TCRdb fed the immunoSEQ multiplex PCR reads into MiXCR, producing one record per CDR3 protein. The sample contains 150,000 to 200,000 distinct CDR3 sequences, roughly 95% of which appear only once. Germline values: CDR1 SGHDT, CDR2 YYEEEE. There are 13 residues in the CDR3. Trimming shortened V by 0 bases and J by 6 bases, and 7 bases separated the two germline ends. This chain links TRBV5-6 with TRBJ2-4; D remains ambiguous. This receptor was identified in a human donor in good health. Material for sequencing was CD4+ T cells from PBMCs. The CDR3 region is CASSLVERNIQYF. In DNA form, the CDR3 reads TGTGCCAGCAGCTTGGTTGAAAGAAACATTCAGTACTTC.